This TCR beta chain was identified during a study of somatic mutations in cytotoxic T cells in rheumatoid arthritis. Blood donors of median age approximately 56 years (range 21-70), roughly 52% of them female, formed the healthy controls. Germline lookup yields CDR1 SGDLS and CDR2 YYNGEE. V dropped 3 bases and J dropped 2 bases, with 14 bases sitting between them. This CDR3 comprises 15 residues. Sequenced by immunoSEQ multiplex PCR; TCRdb stores in-frame clones only, minus some. The sample yields 15,000 to 20,000 clones, over 70% seen once. The sequence was obtained from a woman aged 45-65 years in good health. The V call is TRBV9, the J call TRBJ1-1; D is perhaps TRBD1 (5 bases). The specimen sequenced was CD8+ T cells sorted from blood. Written as DNA, the CDR3 is TGTGCCAGCAGCGGACCGGGACCGGAAAACACTGAAGCTTTCTTT. Protein product: CASSGPGPENTEAFF.